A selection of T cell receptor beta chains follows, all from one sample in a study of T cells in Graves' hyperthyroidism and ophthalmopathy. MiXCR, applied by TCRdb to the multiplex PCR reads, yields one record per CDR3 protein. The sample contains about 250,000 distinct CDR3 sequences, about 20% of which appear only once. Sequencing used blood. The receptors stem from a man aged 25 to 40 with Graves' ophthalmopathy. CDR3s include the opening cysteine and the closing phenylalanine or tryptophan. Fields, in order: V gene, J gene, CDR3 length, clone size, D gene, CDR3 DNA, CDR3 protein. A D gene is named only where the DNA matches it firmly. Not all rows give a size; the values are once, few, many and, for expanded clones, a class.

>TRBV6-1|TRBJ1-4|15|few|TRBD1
TGTGCCAGCAACTTCCCCGGGACAGGGAATGAAAAACTGTTTTTT
CASNFPGTGNEKLFF
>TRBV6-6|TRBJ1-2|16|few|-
TGTGCCAGCAGTTACTCGACGGCCGGGGGCAACTATGGCTACACCTTC
CASSYSTAGGNYGYTF
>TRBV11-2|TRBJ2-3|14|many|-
TGTGCCAGCAGCTTACTTAGGGGCCCAGATACGCAGTATTTT
CASSLLRGPDTQYF
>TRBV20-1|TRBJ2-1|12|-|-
TGCAGTGCTAAGAGGGTAGGATATGAGCAGTTCTTC
CSAKRVGYEQFF
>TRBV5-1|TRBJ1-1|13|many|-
TGCGCCAGCAGCCCCTACCAACCCACTGAAGCTTTCTTT
CASSPYQPTEAFF
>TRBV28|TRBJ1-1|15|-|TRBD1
TGTGCCAGCAGTTTATGGGGACAGGGGGCTCCTGAAGCTTTCTTT
CASSLWGQGAPEAFF
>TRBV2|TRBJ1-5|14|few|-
TGTGCCAGCAGAAAGGACGGAAGAAATCAGCCCCAGCATTTT
CASRKDGRNQPQHF
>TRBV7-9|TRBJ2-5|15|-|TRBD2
TGTGCCAGCAGCTTTGGACTAGCGGACCCAGAGACCCAGTACTTC
CASSFGLADPETQYF
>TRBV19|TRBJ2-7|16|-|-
TGTGCCAGTAGGGAGGACACCTCCCTAAATGGCTACGAGCAGTACTTC
CASREDTSLNGYEQYF
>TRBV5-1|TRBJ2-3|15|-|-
TGCGCCAGCAGCTCCCGGGACTCCCTAAAGGATACGCAGTATTTT
CASSSRDSLKDTQYF
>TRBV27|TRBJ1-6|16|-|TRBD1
TGTGCCAGCAGTTTGGTCGGACAGGGGGTTAATTCACCCCTCCACTTT
CASSLVGQGVNSPLHF
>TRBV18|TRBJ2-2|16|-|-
TGTGCCAGCTCACCGCGGAGGGGGCAATACACCGGGGAGCTGTTTTTT
CASSPRRGQYTGELFF
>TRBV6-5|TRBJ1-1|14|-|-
TGTGCCAGCAGTTACGGGTCTTTCAACACTGAAGCTTTCTTT
CASSYGSFNTEAFF
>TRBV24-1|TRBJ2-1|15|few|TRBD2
TGTGCCACTTCGACTAGGACTAGCGGGAAAAATGAGCAGTTCTTC
CATSTRTSGKNEQFF
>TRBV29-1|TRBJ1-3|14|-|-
TGCAGCGTTGGGCCGGGGCCCGGTGGAAACACCATATATTTT
CSVGPGPGGNTIYF
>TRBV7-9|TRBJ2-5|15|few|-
TGTGCCAGCAGCTTTAGGCCACAGGGACAAGAGACCCAGTACTTC
CASSFRPQGQETQYF
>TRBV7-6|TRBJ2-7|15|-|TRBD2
TGTGCCAGCAGCATCGGGACTAGCGGGAGCTACGAGCAGTACTTC
CASSIGTSGSYEQYF
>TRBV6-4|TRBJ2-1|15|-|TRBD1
TGTGCCAGCAGCCAAACGACAGGGTCCTACAATGAGCAGTCCTTC
CASSQTTGSYNEQSF
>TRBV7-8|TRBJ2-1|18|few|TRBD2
TGTGCCAGCAGTTTCCTGGCCCTGTCTAGCGGGAGAACGGATGAGCAGTTCTTC
CASSFLALSSGRTDEQFF
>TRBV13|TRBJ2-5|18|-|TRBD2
TGTGCCGGCTTCGGGACTACTCGTCCGGGACTAGCGGGAGAGACCCAGTACTTC
CAGFGTTRPGLAGETQYF
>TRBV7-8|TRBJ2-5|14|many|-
TGTGCCAGCAGCCACAGACAAAACCAAGAGACCCAGTACTTC
CASSHRQNQETQYF
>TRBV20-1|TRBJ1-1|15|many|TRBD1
TGCAGTGCGAGGACAGGTTGGATTGGTAGCACTGAAGCTTTCTTT
CSARTGWIGSTEAFF
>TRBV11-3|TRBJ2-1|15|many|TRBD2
TGTGCCAGCAGCTCAATAGCGGGAGCTGTCAGTGAGCAGTTCTTC
CASSSIAGAVSEQFF
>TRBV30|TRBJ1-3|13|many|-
TGTGCCTGGAATTGGGATTCTGGAAACACCATATATTTT
CAWNWDSGNTIYF
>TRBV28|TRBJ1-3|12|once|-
TGTGCCGAACGGGGCACTGGAAACACCATATATTTT
CAERGTGNTIYF
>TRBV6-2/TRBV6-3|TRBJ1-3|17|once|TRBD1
TGTGCCAGCAGTTACTCGGCAGGGGGAAGTACTGGAAACACCATATATTTT
CASSYSAGGSTGNTIYF
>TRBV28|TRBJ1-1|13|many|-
TGTGCCAGCAGGGGAGCATGGAACACTGAAGCTTTCTTT
CASRGAWNTEAFF
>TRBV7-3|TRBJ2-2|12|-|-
TGTGCCAGCAGCGTATATAGCGGGGAGCTGTTTTTT
CASSVYSGELFF
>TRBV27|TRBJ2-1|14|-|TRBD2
TGTGCCAGCAGTCGACTAGCGGTAAGCAATGAGCAGTTCTTC
CASSRLAVSNEQFF